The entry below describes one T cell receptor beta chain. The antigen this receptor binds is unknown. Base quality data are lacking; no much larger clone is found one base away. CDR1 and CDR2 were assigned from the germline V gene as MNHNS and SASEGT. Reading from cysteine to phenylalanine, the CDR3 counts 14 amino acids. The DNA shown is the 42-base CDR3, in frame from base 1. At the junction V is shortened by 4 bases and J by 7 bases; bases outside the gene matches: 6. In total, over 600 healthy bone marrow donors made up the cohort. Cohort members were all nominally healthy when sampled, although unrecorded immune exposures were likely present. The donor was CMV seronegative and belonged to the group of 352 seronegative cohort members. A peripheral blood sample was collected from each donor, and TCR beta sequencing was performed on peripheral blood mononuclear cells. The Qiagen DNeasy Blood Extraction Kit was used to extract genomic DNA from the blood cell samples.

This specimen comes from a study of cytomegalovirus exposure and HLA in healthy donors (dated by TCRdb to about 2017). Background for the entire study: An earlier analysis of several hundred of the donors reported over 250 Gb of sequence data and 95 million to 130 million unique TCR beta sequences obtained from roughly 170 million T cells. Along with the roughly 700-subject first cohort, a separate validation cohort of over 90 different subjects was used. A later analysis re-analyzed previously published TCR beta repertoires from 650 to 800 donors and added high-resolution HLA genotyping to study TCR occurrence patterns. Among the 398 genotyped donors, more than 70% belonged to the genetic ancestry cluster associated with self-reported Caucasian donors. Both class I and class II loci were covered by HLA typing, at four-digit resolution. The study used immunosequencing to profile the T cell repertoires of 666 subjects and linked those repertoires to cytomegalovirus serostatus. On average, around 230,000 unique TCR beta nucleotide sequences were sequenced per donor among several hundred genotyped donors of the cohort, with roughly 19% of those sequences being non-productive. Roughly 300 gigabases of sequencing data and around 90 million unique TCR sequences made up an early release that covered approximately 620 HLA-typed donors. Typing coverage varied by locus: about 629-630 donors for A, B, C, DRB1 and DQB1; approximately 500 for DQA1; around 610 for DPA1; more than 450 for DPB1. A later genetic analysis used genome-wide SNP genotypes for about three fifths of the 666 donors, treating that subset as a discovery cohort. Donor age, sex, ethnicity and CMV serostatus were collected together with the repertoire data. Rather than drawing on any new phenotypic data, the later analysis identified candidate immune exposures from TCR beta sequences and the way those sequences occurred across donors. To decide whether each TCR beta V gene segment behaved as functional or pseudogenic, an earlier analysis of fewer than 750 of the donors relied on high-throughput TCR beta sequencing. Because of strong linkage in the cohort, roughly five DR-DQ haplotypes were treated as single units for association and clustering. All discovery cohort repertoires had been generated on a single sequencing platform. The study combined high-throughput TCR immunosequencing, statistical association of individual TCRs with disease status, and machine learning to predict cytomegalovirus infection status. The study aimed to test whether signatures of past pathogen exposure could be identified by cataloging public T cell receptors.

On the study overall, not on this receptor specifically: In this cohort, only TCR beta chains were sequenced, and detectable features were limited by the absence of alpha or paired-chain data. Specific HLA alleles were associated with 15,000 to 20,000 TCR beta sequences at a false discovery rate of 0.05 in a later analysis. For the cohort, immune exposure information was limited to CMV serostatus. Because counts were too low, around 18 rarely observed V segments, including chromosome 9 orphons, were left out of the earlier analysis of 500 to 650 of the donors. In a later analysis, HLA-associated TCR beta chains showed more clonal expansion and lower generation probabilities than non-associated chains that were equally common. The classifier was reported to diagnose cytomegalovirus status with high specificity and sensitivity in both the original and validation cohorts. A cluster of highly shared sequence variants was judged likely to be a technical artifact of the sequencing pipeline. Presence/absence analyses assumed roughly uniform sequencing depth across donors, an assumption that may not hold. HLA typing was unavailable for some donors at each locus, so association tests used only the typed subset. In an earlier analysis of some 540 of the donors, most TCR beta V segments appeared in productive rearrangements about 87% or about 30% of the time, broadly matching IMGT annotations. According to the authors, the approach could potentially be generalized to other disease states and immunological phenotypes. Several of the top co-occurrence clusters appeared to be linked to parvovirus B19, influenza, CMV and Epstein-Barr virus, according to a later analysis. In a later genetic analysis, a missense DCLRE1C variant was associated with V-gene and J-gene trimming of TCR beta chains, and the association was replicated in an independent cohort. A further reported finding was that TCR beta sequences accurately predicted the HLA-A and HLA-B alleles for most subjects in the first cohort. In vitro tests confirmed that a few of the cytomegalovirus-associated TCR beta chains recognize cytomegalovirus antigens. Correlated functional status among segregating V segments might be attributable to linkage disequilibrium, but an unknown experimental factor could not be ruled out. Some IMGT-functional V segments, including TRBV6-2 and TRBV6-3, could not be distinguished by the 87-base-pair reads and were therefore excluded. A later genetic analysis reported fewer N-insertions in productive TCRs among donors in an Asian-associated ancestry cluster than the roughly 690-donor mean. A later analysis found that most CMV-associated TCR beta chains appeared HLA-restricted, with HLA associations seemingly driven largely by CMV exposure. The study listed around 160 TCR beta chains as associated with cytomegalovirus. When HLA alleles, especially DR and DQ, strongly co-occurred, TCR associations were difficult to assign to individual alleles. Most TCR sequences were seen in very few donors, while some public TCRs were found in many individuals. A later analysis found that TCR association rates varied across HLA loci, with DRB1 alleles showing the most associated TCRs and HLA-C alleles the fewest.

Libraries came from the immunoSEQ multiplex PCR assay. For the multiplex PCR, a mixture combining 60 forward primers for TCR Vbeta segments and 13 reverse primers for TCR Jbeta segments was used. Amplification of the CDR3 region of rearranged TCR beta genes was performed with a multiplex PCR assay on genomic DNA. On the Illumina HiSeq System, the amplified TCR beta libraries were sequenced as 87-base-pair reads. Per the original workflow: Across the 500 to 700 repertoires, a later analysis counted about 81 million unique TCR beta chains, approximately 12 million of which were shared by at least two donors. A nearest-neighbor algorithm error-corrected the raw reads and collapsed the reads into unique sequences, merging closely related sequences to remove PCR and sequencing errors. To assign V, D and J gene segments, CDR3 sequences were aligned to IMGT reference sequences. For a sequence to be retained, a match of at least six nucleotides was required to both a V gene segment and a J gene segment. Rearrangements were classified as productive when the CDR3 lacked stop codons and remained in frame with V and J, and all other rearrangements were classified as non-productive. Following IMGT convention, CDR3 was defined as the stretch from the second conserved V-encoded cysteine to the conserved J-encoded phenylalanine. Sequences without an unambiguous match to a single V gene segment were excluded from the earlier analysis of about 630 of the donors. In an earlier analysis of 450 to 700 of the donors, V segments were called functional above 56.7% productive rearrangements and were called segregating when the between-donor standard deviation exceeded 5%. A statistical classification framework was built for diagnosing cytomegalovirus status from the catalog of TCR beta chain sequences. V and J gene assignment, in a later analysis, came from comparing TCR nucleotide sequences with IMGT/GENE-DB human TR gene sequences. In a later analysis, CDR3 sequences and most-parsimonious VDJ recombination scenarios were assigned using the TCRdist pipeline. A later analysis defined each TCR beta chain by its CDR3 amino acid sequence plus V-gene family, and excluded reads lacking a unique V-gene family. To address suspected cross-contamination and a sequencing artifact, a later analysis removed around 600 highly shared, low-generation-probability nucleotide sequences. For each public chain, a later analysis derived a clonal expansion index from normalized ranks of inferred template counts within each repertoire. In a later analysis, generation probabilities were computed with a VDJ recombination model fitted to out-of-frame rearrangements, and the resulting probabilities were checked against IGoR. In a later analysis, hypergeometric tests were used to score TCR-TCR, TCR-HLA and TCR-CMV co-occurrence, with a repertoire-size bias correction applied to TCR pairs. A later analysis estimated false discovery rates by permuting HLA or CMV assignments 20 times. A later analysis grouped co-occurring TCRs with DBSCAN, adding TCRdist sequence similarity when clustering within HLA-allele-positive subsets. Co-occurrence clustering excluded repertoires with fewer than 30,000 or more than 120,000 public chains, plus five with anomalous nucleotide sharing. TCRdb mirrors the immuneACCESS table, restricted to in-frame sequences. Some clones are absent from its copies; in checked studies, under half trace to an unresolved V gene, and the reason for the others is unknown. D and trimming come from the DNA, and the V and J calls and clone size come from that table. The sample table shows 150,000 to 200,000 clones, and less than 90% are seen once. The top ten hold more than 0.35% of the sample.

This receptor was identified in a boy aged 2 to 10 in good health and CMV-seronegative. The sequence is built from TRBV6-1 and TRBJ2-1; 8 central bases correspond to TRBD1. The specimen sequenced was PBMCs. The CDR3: CASSVLGTGNEQFF. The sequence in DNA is TGTGCCAGCAGTGTTTTGGGGACAGGAAATGAGCAGTTCTTC.